The TCR beta chain described here comes from a study of T cells in Graves' hyperthyroidism and ophthalmopathy. Across the study: Before any treatment, at initial diagnosis, peripheral blood was collected. Overall study results and limits: Ophthalmopathy could be told apart from stable hyperthyroidism with a 13 V-J model.

TCR beta CDR3 region amplification was performed from RNA transcripts. The TCR CDR3 first-round RT-PCR relied on the HTBI primer set. Via MiXCR, TCRdb re-called the multiplex PCR reads, giving one row per CDR3 protein. This sample carries 500,000 to 700,000 distinct CDR3 sequences, approximately 16% of them seen once, and the ten largest clones take about 17%. This clonotype was recorded a few times. Its antigen is unidentified. Trimming took 5 bases from V and 6 from J; bases not matched to a gene: 25. This CDR3 comprises 21 residues. CDR1 is DFQATT and CDR2 is SNEGSKA in the germline V gene (reference sequence). Recently diagnosed hyperthyroidism of less than 2 months' duration affected patients aged 18 to 65.

This TCR derives from a woman aged 18-29 years with Graves' hyperthyroidism. The V call is TRBV20-1, the J call TRBJ2-2, with TRBD2 identical over 12 bases. Sequencing input: blood. CDR3 loop: CSASDRLMTSGSVRLAGELFF. In DNA form, the CDR3 reads TGCAGTGCTTCCGACAGGCTGATGACTAGCGGGAGCGTTCGATTAGCCGGGGAGCTGTTTTTT.